The rows below give T cell receptor beta chains drawn from one sample of a study of spatial heterogeneity in lung cancer. TCRdb independently ran MiXCR on the 5' RACE reads; one entry per CDR3 protein. The sample has about 45,000 distinct CDR3 sequences, approximately 12% seen once. Sequences were derived from PBMCs, sampled at surgery. The receptor source for this set is a female donor with early-stage non-small cell lung cancer. CDR3s include the opening cysteine and the closing phenylalanine or tryptophan. The D gene is left open where the match is weak. Rows may omit the clone size; those that give it use once, few, many or a size class.

>many|TRBV7-9|NA|TRBJ2-7
CASSAYYEQYF
>many|TRBV7-8|TRBD1|TRBJ2-7
CASSLGIGTGAPREQYF
>few|TRBV6-2/TRBV6-3|TRBD1|TRBJ2-7
CASSPDRGGPYEQYF
>NA|TRBV7-1|NA|TRBJ2-2
CASSPPRTSNTGELFF
>many|TRBV5-6|NA|TRBJ2-7
CASSLNVGDEQYF
>NA|TRBV7-9|TRBD1|TRBJ2-5
CASSPKSGWTGLFGETQYF
>few|TRBV10-3|TRBD1|TRBJ2-3
CATTRQGVSTDTQYF
>many|TRBV12-3/TRBV12-4|TRBD1|TRBJ1-1
CASSDRGGDPFF
>many|TRBV7-6|NA|TRBJ2-7
CASSATDIYEQYF
>few|TRBV19|TRBD1|TRBJ1-5
CASSLTGAGGQPQHF
>NA|TRBV2|NA|TRBJ2-7
CASSDAGAHYEQYF
>few|TRBV7-2|TRBD2|TRBJ2-7
CASSLTGGGADEQYF
>NA|TRBV20-1|NA|TRBJ2-3
CSARATGLLSGTDTQYF
>few|TRBV6-5|TRBD2|TRBJ2-5
CASSPTSGGLETQYF
>few|TRBV13|TRBD2|TRBJ2-7
CASSSGRGTSEQYF
>NA|TRBV19|NA|TRBJ2-5
CASSGGAETQYF
>few|TRBV29-1|TRBD2|TRBJ2-5
CSVGGLPPAETQYF
>NA|TRBV9|NA|TRBJ2-6
CASSVGGRRDSGANVLTF
>NA|TRBV18|NA|TRBJ1-6
CASSPFEQGYNSPLHF
>few|TRBV5-4|TRBD1|TRBJ1-1
CASSPGQGGAFF
>many|TRBV5-6|NA|TRBJ1-5
CASSLGWGSQPQHF
>few|TRBV9|TRBD1|TRBJ1-2
CASSKQQGAHYGYTF
>many|TRBV7-2|NA|TRBJ2-7
CASSYPNTYEQYF
>NA|TRBV6-2/TRBV6-3|NA|TRBJ2-1
CASSHPQGTYNEQFF
>many|TRBV2|NA|TRBJ2-3
CATRPSTSTDTQYF
>NA|TRBV19|NA|TRBJ1-5
CASIGRPGANQPQHF
>NA|TRBV20-1|TRBD2|TRBJ2-1
CSARGRAGTYNEQFF
>NA|TRBV5-5|NA|TRBJ2-7
CASSLEGLPLEQYF
>NA|TRBV20-1|NA|TRBJ2-7
CSARASGTYEQYF
>many|TRBV5-1|TRBD1|TRBJ2-1
CASSPTGQGAHEQFF
>NA|TRBV19|NA|TRBJ2-7
CATQTRGYEQYF
>NA|TRBV29-1|NA|TRBJ1-1
CSVGQEAFF